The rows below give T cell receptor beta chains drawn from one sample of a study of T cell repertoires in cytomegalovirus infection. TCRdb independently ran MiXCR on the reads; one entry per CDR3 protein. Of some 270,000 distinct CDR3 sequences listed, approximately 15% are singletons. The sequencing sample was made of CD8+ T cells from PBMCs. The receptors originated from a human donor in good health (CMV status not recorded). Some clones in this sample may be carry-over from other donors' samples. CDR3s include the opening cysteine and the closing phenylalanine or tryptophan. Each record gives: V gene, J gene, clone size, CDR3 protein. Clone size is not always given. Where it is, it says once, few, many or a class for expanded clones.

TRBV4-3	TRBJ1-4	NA	CASSRETGFREKLFF
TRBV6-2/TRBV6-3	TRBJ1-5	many	CASSSQGQQNQPQHF
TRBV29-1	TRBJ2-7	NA	CSVELARTGDEQYF
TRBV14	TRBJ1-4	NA	CASSDAGTGVEKLFF
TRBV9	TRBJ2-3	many	CASSVAGTSTDTQYF
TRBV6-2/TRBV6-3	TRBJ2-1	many	CASRSDSGAVNEQFF
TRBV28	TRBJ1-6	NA	CASSLVGGGSPLHF
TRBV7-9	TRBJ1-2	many	CASSLGTVEGYTF
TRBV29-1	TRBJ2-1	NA	CSVGSGWEQFF
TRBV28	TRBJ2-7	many	CASSLPGTDYEQYF
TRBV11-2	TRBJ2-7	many	CASSLGLAGYEQYF
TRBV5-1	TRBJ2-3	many	CASSSTTGLATSTDTQYF
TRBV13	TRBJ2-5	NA	CASSYGVPTDQYF
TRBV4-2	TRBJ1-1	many	CASSQGSGGPTEAFF
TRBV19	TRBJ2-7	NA	CASRIESNEQYF
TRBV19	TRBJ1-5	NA	CASSIMPDNQPQHF
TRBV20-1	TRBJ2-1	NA	CSARGWGLAGYNEQFF
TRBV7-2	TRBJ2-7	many	CASSLEDRESVAYEQYF
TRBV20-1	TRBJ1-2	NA	CSARSGQIGTVYYGYTF
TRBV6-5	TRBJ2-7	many	CASTLTQGAAEQYF
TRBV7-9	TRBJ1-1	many	CASSLTLGQAFF
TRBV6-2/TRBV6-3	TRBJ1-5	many	CASSYSGTGIYSNQPQHF
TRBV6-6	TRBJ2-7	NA	CATLSPGTEQQYF
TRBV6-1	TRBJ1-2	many	CASSTDGAPVHYGYTF
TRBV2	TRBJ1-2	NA	CASSESPYGYTF
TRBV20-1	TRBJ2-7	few	CSARDLRSSSYEQYF
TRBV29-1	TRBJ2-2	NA	CSVEEQNNALETGELFF
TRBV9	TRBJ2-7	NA	CASSVMDGAYEQYF
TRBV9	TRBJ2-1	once	CASSAGTEHYNEQFF
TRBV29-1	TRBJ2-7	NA	CSVTSGATYEQYF
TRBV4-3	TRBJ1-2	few	CASRKRDGSNYGYTF
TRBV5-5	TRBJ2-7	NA	CASSLTGLTYEQYF
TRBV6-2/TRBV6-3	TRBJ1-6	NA	CASSYDGTPQAPLHF
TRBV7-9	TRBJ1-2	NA	CASSYGGREDGYTF
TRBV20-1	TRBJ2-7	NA	CSVLLAGSGNYEQYF
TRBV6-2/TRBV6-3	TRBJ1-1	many	CASSTQGYTEAFF
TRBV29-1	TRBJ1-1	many	CSVEEVGGSAGDEAFF
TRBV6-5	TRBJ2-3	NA	CASSYSWGGTDTQYF
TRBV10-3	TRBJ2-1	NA	CAIRRTEGILDGFF
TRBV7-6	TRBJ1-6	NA	CASSLAFSPAGEYNSPLHF
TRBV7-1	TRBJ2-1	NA	CASSLGYGRLHEQFF